The 19 T cell receptor beta chains listed next were all sequenced from one sample in a study of beta chain features in type 1 diabetes. The investigators reverse transcribed all of the isolated RNA, so they sequenced expressed TCRB transcripts. TCRdb's copy holds only in-frame clones and misses some; the assay was immunoSEQ multiplex PCR. In the table there are 310,000 or so clones, around 8% of which are singletons. The sample consisted of central memory CD4+ T cells from blood. The receptors stem from a young woman in good health.

The V and J genes are TRBV28 and TRBJ2-7, with 7 bases identical to TRBD2. Per the germline V gene, CDR1 is MDHEN and CDR2 is SYDVKM. The CDR3 is made up of 14 amino acids. V shed 6 bases and J 1 base; nucleotides not matched to a gene: 6. The chain's CDR3 is CASRPGLVSYEQYF. The CDR3 region has the DNA TGTGCCAGCAGGCCTGGACTAGTTTCCTACGAGCAGTACTTC.

V and J are TRBV27 and TRBJ2-3, with no clear D. The CDR3 is made up of 13 amino acids. Germline-derived CDR1 and CDR2 are MNHEY and SMNVEV (reference sequence). V was pared by 5 bases and J by 2 bases, with 8 bases between. In DNA form, the CDR3 reads TGTGCCAGCAGTAGGGCAGACACAGATACGCAGTATTTT. Its protein product is CASSRADTDTQYF.

J is TRBJ1-5 and V is TRBV7-9, with unresolved D. The CDR3 length is 12 residues. V was clipped by 5 bases and J by 5 bases, with 7 bases between them. Germline V lookup: CDR1 SEHNR, CDR2 FQNEAQ (reference sequence). This chain's CDR3 is CASSRDYQPQHF. The CDR3 nucleotides are TGTGCCAGCAGCCGAGACTATCAGCCCCAGCATTTT.

The sample holds many counts of this clone. The chain combines TRBV6-6 with TRBJ2-1; a weak D match, TRBD2 (5 bases). CDR3 size: 10 residues. V was shortened by 11 bases and J by 5 bases, with 7 bases between the two germline ends. From germline, CDR1 is MNHNY and CDR2 SVGAGI (reference sequence). CDR3 DNA: TGTGCCTGCGGGCACAATGAGCAGTTCTTC. Translation gives CACGHNEQFF.

This clone was observed a few times. CDR3 residues: CASSAGDGNEKLFF. CDR3 DNA sequence: TGTGCCAGCAGTGCTGGGGACGGTAATGAAAAACTGTTTTTT. V and J are TRBV2 and TRBJ1-4, with a weak D call TRBD1 (5 bases). CDR3 length equals 14 residues. Trimming cost V 4 bases and J 4 bases, with 10 bases left between them. Germline lookup yields CDR1 SNHLY and CDR2 FYNNEI.

A single count supports this clone. The gene calls are TRBV5-1 and TRBJ1-2, with TRBD1 matching 7 bases. The germline CDR1 and CDR2 sequences are SGHRS and YFSETQ. The CDR3 has 15 amino acids. V trimming: 4 bases; J trimming: 8 bases; junction bases outside the gene matches: 14. The CDR3, as DNA: TGCGCCAGCAGCGGATTAAATACAGGGGAGCGGGGCTACACCTTC. This gives the protein CASSGLNTGERGYTF.

The V and J genes are TRBV11-3 and TRBJ2-3; a possible D gene is TRBD2 (7 bases). This CDR3 has 14 residues. V gave up 5 bases and J gave up 4 bases, with 13 bases separating them. Germline V gene data show CDR1 as SGHNT and CDR2 as YENEEA. CDR3 amino acids: CASSIGGHSDTQYF. CDR3 nucleotides: TGTGCCAGCAGCATCGGGGGGCACTCAGATACGCAGTATTTT.

The chain carries TRBV4-2 and TRBJ2-5; 7 bases align to TRBD2. The length of the CDR3 is 14 residues. J gave up 1 base and V 1 base, and 0 bases lay outside the gene matches. Germline V lookup: CDR1 LGHNA, CDR2 YNFKEQ. The CDR3 coding sequence is TGTGCCAGCAGCCAAGGGACTAGCCAAGAGACCCAGTACTTC. This sequence encodes CASSQGTSQETQYF.

CDR3: CASSLSTEKLEGQFF. Written as DNA, the CDR3 is TGCGCCAGCAGCTTGAGTACGGAGAAATTAGAGGGGCAGTTCTTC. The chain links TRBV5-1 to TRBJ2-1, with TRBD2 as a possible D gene (5 bases). Trimming left V 1 base short and J 12 bases short, with 20 bases between. The CDR3 is made up of 15 amino acids. Germline loops: CDR1 SGHRS, CDR2 YFSETQ.

The gene calls are TRBV14 and TRBJ2-3; no reliable D call. CDR3 size: 14 residues. The germline V gene encodes CDR1 SGHDN and CDR2 FVKESK. The V end lost 2 bases, the J end lost 0 bases, and 6 bases lay between the germline ends. CDR3 protein: CASSQRQSTDTQYF. In nucleotides, the CDR3 is TGTGCCAGCAGCCAACGGCAAAGCACAGATACGCAGTATTTT.

Only a few counts were recorded for this clone. The V call is TRBV10-3, the J call TRBJ2-7, with D perhaps given as TRBD1 or TRBD2 (5 bases each). Trimming shortened V by 10 bases and J by 6 bases, and 25 bases separated the two germline ends. CDR1 and CDR2 from the germline V gene are ENHRY and SYGVKD. This CDR3 has 15 amino acids. The CDR3: CATQETGTRKSEQYF. CDR3 DNA sequence: TGTGCCACTCAAGAAACCGGGACGCGAAAATCCGAGCAGTACTTC.

In this sample, this clone turned up a few times. The gene calls are TRBV4-1 and TRBJ1-4; D might be TRBD1 (5 bases). V was shortened by 4 bases and J by 5 bases, with 23 bases between the two germline ends. In germline, CDR1 is MGHRA, CDR2 YSYEKL. CDR3 length: 18 residues. This CDR3 reads CASSPGSRGGQGNEKLFF. CDR3 DNA: TGCGCCAGCAGCCCGGGGTCCCGGGGTGGGCAGGGAAATGAAAAACTGTTTTTT.

The sample holds a few counts of this clone. The rearrangement uses TRBV9 and TRBJ2-5, with D perhaps being TRBD1 or TRBD2 (5 bases each). The germline V gene has CDR1 SGDLS and CDR2 YYNGEE. The CDR3 contains 14 residues. Trimming left V 4 bases short and J 4 bases short, with 14 bases between. The CDR3 protein is CASSRDPQGETQYF. Here the CDR3 DNA reads TGTGCCAGCAGCCGGGACCCGCAAGGAGAGACCCAGTACTTC. Full variable domain (remainder filled in from reference TRBV9 and TRBJ2-5): DSGVTQTPKHLITATGQRVTLRCSPRSGDLSVYWYQQSLDQGLQFLIQYYNGEERAKGNILERFSAQQFPDLHSELNLSSLELGDSALYFCASSRDPQGETQYFGPGTRLLVL.

This clone turned up a few times. The V call is TRBV6-5, the J call TRBJ2-4, with D tentatively TRBD1 (6 bases). The CDR3 has 15 amino acids. CDR1 is MNHEY, CDR2 SVGAGI, per germline. V dropped 7 bases and J dropped 7 bases, with 20 bases sitting between them. In DNA form, the CDR3 reads TGTGCCAGCACCACAGGGAATCCCCAAGTGAACATTCAGTACTTC. Its translation: CASTTGNPQVNIQYF.

This clone was counted a few times. The rearrangement links TRBV7-2 to TRBJ1-5; D gene unclear. With 5 bases removed from V and 0 bases from J, the gap between germline ends came to 5 bases. Germline values: CDR1 SGHTA, CDR2 FQGNSA. CDR3 length: 13 residues. CDR3 amino acids: CASSQNSNQPQHF. CDR3 DNA: TGTGCCAGCAGCCAAAATAGCAATCAGCCCCAGCATTTT. The entire variable domain, with the rest obtained from reference TRBV7-2 and TRBJ1-5, is as follows: GAGVSQSPSNKVTEKGKDVELRCDPISGHTALYWYRQSLGQGLEFLIYFQGNSAPDKSGLPSDRFSAERTGGSVSTLTIQRTQQEDSAVYLCASSQNSNQPQHFGDGTRLSIL.

This clone was seen a few times. This chain uses TRBV23-1 with TRBJ2-7; D unclear. TRBV23-1 is an open reading frame whose function is uncertain. V dropped 0 bases and J dropped 4 bases, with 16 bases sitting between them. The CDR3 contains 16 residues. The CDR3 nucleotides are TGCGCCAGCAGTCAATCGTTCCGGTCCCTCCTTTACGAGCAGTACTTC. Its translation is CASSQSFRSLLYEQYF.

The rearrangement uses TRBV15 and TRBJ2-5, with 8 nucleotides matching TRBD2. The CDR3 extends over 16 amino acids. Trimming took 3 bases from V and 4 from J; bases not matched to a gene: 10. Germline V gene data show CDR1 as LNHNV and CDR2 as YYDKDF (reference sequence). This chain's CDR3 is CATSRAGGRARETQYF. The DNA for the CDR3 is TGTGCCACCAGCAGGGCGGGAGGCCGGGCGCGAGAGACCCAGTACTTC. The complete variable domain, with remaining parts taken from reference TRBV15 and TRBJ2-5, reads DAMVIQNPRYQVTQFGKPVTLSCSQTLNHNVMYWYQQKSSQAPKLLFHYYDKDFNNEADTPDNFQSRRPNTSFCFLDIRSPGLGDTAMYLCATSRAGGRARETQYFGPGTRLLVL.

The table lists this clone with a few counts. The chain carries TRBV5-6 and TRBJ1-5; 7 bases are a match to TRBD1. Germline CDR1 and CDR2: SGHDT and YYEEEE. The CDR3 extends over 15 amino acids. V shed 4 bases, J shed 4 bases, and the junction held 8 bases outside the gene matches. In DNA form, the CDR3 reads TGTGCCAGCAGCCTGACAGGGTATGGGAATCAGCCCCAGCATTTT. This codes for CASSLTGYGNQPQHF.

The sample holds a few counts of this clone. The chain is built from TRBV28 and TRBJ1-1; D may be TRBD1 (6 bases). The germline V gene has CDR1 MDHEN and CDR2 SYDVKM. The V end was cut by 7 bases, the J end by 1 base, with 22 bases between. The CDR3 length is 17 residues. CDR3 protein: CASTPPQQGWGNTEAFF. CDR3 in DNA: TGTGCCAGCACTCCTCCCCAACAGGGATGGGGGAACACTGAAGCTTTCTTT.